The 31 T cell receptor beta chains below all came from one sample that was sequenced in a study of T cell responses to AZD1222 COVID-19 vaccine. Measured with immunoSEQ multiplex PCR; TCRdb has only the in-frame clones, and not every one. The sample lists approximately 110,000 clones, roughly 87% seen once, with roughly 10% in the top ten. Sequences were derived from peripheral blood, sampled on day 0 of AZD1222 vaccination. These receptor sequences come from an adult in good health.

The chain carries TRBV7-8 and TRBJ2-7; 8 nucleotides agree with TRBD2. Trimming cost V 5 bases and J 4 bases; bases outside gene matches: 10. This CDR3 is 15 amino acids long. In germline, CDR1 is SGHVS, CDR2 FQNEAQ. The CDR3: CASSPPPSGSYEQYF. The CDR3, as DNA: TGTGCCAGCAGCCCGCCCCCCAGCGGGAGTTACGAGCAGTACTTC.

The chain has TRBV28 and TRBJ2-2; possibly TRBD1 for D (5 bases). The length of the CDR3 is 16 residues. Per the germline V gene, CDR1 is MDHEN and CDR2 is SYDVKM. Trimming cost V 7 bases and J 1 base, with 16 bases left between them. In nucleotides, the CDR3 is TGTGCCAGCACGAGCTATCAGGGCCTGAACACCGGGGAGCTGTTTTTT. Translating gives CASTSYQGLNTGELFF.

The rearrangement links TRBV9 to TRBJ2-5; no definite D call. This CDR3 has 12 amino acids. Between the trimmed V and J ends, which lost 4 bases and 3 bases, there was a span of 7 bases. Germline CDR1 and CDR2: SGDLS and YYNGEE. The CDR3: CASSHSEETQYF. The CDR3 region has the DNA TGTGCCAGCAGCCATTCCGAAGAGACCCAGTACTTC.

The genes are TRBV7-2 and TRBJ2-5, with 8 bases lining up with TRBD2. The V segment lost 5 bases and the J segment 4 bases; nucleotides outside the gene matches: 9. This CDR3 has 15 residues. CDR1 and CDR2 from the germline V gene are SGHTA and FQGNSA. CDR3 DNA sequence: TGTGCCAGCAGCCAAACGGGACTAGGAGGAGAGACCCAGTACTTC. Amino acids: CASSQTGLGGETQYF.

This chain uses TRBV12-5 with TRBJ2-7; unclear D gene. The CDR3 sequence is 14 residues long. Germline CDR1 is LGHNT and CDR2 is FRNRAP. Trimming cost V 4 bases and J 3 bases, with 13 bases left between them. CDR3 protein: CASGSRPNYYEQYF. DNA of the CDR3: TGTGCTAGTGGTTCTCGGCCGAACTACTACGAGCAGTACTTC.

This chain joins TRBV18 and TRBJ2-7; either TRBD1 or TRBD2 may supply D (5 bases each). CDR3 size: 14 residues. Germline V lookup: CDR1 KGHSH, CDR2 LQKENI. Trimming took off 7 bases at V and 3 bases at J, with 16 bases between the two ends. The CDR3 protein is CASYDGAEDYEQYF. The CDR3 nucleotides read TGTGCCAGCTACGACGGGGCAGAGGACTACGAGCAGTACTTC.

The chain joins TRBV6-1 to TRBJ2-4; 8 bases map to TRBD1. Trimming cost V 0 bases and J 7 bases; bases outside gene matches: 8. In germline, CDR1 is MNHNS, CDR2 SASEGT. The CDR3 consists of 16 residues. The CDR3 sequence is CASSEASGGAMNIQYF. In DNA form, the CDR3 reads TGTGCCAGCAGTGAAGCATCAGGGGGCGCGATGAACATTCAGTACTTC.

This clone has just a few counts. The chain joins TRBV19 to TRBJ1-6; no firm D call. Looked up from germline, CDR1 is LNHDA and CDR2 is SQIVND (reference sequence). The CDR3 totals 15 residues. V dropped 6 bases and J dropped 0 bases, with 9 bases sitting between them. For the CDR3, the DNA is TGTGCCAGTAGAGGACGCAGCTCCTATAATTCACCCCTCCACTTT. Amino acid sequence: CASRGRSSYNSPLHF. Complete variable domain (other parts from reference TRBV19 and TRBJ1-6): DGGITQSPKYLFRKEGQNVTLSCEQNLNHDAMYWYRQDPGQGLRLIYYSQIVNDFQKGDIAEGYSVSREKKESFPLTVTSAQKNPTAFYLCASRGRSSYNSPLHFGNGTRLTVT.

The chain uses TRBV20-1 and TRBJ1-2; D gene ambiguous. This CDR3 comprises 11 residues. The germline V and J ends were trimmed by 3 bases and 2 bases, with 4 bases remaining between them. CDR1 and CDR2 from the germline V gene are DFQATT and SNEGSKA (reference sequence). DNA for the CDR3: TGCAGTGCTAGGGCCAACTATGGCTACACCTTC. Its protein is CSARANYGYTF.

This clone was detected only a few times. The junction does not match germline at one end; this may be a read error. The chain employs TRBV7-7 and TRBJ2-5; 9 nucleotides agree with TRBD2. There are 16 residues in the CDR3. Germline CDR1 SSHAT, CDR2 FNYEAQ (reference sequence). The CDR3 spells CASSLIRLAVQETQYF. The CDR3 DNA follows: TGTGCTAGCAGCTTAATTAGACTAGCGGTCCAAGAGACCCAGTACTTC.

The genes are TRBV27 and TRBJ1-1; D may be TRBD1 (5 bases). Germline assignment: CDR1 MNHEY and CDR2 SMNVEV (reference sequence). With 4 bases removed from V and 0 bases from J, the gap between germline ends came to 15 bases. This CDR3 is built from 16 residues. The CDR3 coding sequence is TGTGCCAGCAGTTCAATGACAGCTGTGATGAACACTGAAGCTTTCTTT. Translated, it gives CASSSMTAVMNTEAFF.

The chain carries TRBV5-4 and TRBJ1-4; D ambiguous. The V end lost 4 bases, the J end lost 3 bases, and 10 bases lay between the germline ends. The germline V gene encodes CDR1 SGHNT and CDR2 YYREEE (reference sequence). The CDR3 runs to 14 residues. The CDR3 DNA reads as TGTGCCAGCAGCCGGGGTGGTGCTAATGAAAAACTGTTTTTT. Amino acids: CASSRGGANEKLFF.

The V call is TRBV7-9, the J call TRBJ1-2; D not certain. CDR1 SEHNR and CDR2 FQNEAQ come from the germline V gene (reference sequence). The CDR3 extends over 12 amino acids. V was pared by 2 bases and J by 7 bases, with 8 bases between. This CDR3 reads CASSLPRSGYTF. The CDR3 DNA reads TGTGCCAGCAGCTTACCCCGGAGTGGCTACACCTTC.

This chain joins TRBV2 and TRBJ2-1; 8 bases fit TRBD1. This CDR3 spans 16 amino acids. Looked up from germline, CDR1 is SNHLY and CDR2 is FYNNEI. The trim removed 5 bases at V and 6 bases at J, leaving 12 bases unmatched. The CDR3 here is CASSNHQNRGSNEQFF. The DNA for the CDR3 is TGTGCCAGCAGTAACCACCAAAACAGGGGGTCCAATGAGCAGTTCTTC.

The chain employs TRBV13 and TRBJ2-2, with TRBD1 matching 10 bases. The CDR3 is 15 amino acids. Germline loops: CDR1 PRHDT, CDR2 FYEKMQ (reference sequence). The V segment lost 1 base and the J segment 5 bases; nucleotides outside the gene matches: 1. Here the CDR3 reads CASSLVGQGTGELFF. The CDR3 DNA follows: TGTGCCAGCAGCTTAGTGGGACAGGGGACCGGGGAGCTGTTTTTT. The entire variable domain, with the rest obtained from reference TRBV13 and TRBJ2-2, is as follows: AAGVIQSPRHLIKEKRETATLKCYPIPRHDTVYWYQQGPGQDPQFLISFYEKMQSDKGSIPDRFSAQQFSDYHSELNMSSLELGDSALYFCASSLVGQGTGELFFGEGSRLTVL.

The chain is built from TRBV19 and TRBJ2-1, with D uncertain. V was pared by 5 bases and J by 0 bases, with 17 bases between. In germline, CDR1 is LNHDA, CDR2 SQIVND (reference sequence). The CDR3 runs to 17 residues. CDR3 sequence (DNA): TGTGCCAGTAGTCTCCCCCAGCGCCTCTACTCCTACAATGAGCAGTTCTTC. This translates into CASSLPQRLYSYNEQFF.

The chain links TRBV4-1 to TRBJ2-7; 7 nucleotides match TRBD1. In germline, CDR1 is MGHRA, CDR2 YSYEKL. J gave up 1 base and V 5 bases, and 8 bases lay outside the gene matches. This CDR3 spans 15 amino acids. In DNA, the CDR3 is TGCGCCAGCAGCTCACCGACAGGGCGATCCTACGAGCAGTACTTC. Translation: CASSSPTGRSYEQYF.

The chain couples TRBV6-2 or TRBV6-3 to TRBJ2-3, with D uncertain. Germline V CDR1 and CDR2: MNHEY, SVGEGT. The CDR3 loop spans 14 amino acids. The V gene lost 6 bases and the J gene lost 6 bases, with 16 bases spanning the gap. CDR3 protein: CASSPLGGWDTQYF. The CDR3 DNA reads TGTGCCAGCAGCCCCCTAGGCGGCTGGGATACGCAGTATTTT.

The chain combines TRBV7-9 with TRBJ1-1; D is unclear. The V and J ends lost 6 bases and 7 bases respectively, with 12 bases between them. CDR3 length: 12 amino acids. Germline loops: CDR1 SEHNR, CDR2 FQNEAQ (reference sequence). CDR3 loop: CASRPDLDEAFF. For the CDR3, the DNA is TGTGCCAGCAGACCTGACTTAGATGAAGCTTTCTTT. The entire variable domain, with the rest obtained from reference TRBV7-9 and TRBJ1-1, is as follows: DTGVSQNPRHKITKRGQNVTFRCDPISEHNRLYWYRQTLGQGPEFLTYFQNEAQLEKSRLLSDRFSAERPKGSFSTLEIQRTEQGDSAMYLCASRPDLDEAFFGQGTRLTVV.

Points on this clone: At one end the junction does not follow the germline gene, possibly because of a read error. V is TRBV7-9 and J is TRBJ2-7; D is unresolved. The CDR3 spans 12 residues. Germline V lookup: CDR1 SEHNR, CDR2 FQNEAQ (reference sequence). Written as DNA, the CDR3 is TGTGCCAGCAGCTTAGGGTGGGCGGTCCTGGACTTC. Protein product: CASSLGWAVLDF.

The chain links TRBV27 to TRBJ1-2; TRBD1 agrees at 9 bases. Germline V gene data show CDR1 as MNHEY and CDR2 as SMNVEV (reference sequence). The CDR3 is 16 residues long. Trimming removed 2 bases from V and 4 bases from J; junction bases left unmatched: 8. For the CDR3, the DNA is TGTGCCAGCAGTTTAAGCGGACAGGGGAAGTTCTATGGCTACACCTTC. Translation: CASSLSGQGKFYGYTF.

The genes are TRBV19 and TRBJ1-5, with D perhaps matching TRBD1 (6 bases). The CDR3 contains 15 residues. V was clipped by 3 bases and J by 2 bases, with 11 bases between them. Germline assignment: CDR1 LNHDA and CDR2 SQIVND (reference sequence). The CDR3 protein is CASSIWGAGNQPQHF. In nucleotides, the CDR3 is TGTGCCAGTAGTATCTGGGGGGCCGGCAATCAGCCCCAGCATTTT.

V gene TRBV19 combines with J gene TRBJ2-1, with 8 bases matching TRBD2. Germline loops: CDR1 LNHDA, CDR2 SQIVND (reference sequence). This CDR3 spans 15 amino acids. Trimming removed 3 bases from V and 5 bases from J; junction bases left unmatched: 6. CDR3 bases: TGTGCCAGTAGTATTACTAGCGGACCAAACAATGAGCAGTTCTTC. Translating it yields CASSITSGPNNEQFF.

The V gene is TRBV28, the J gene TRBJ2-3; D uncertain. The CDR3 is 14 amino acids. Germline CDR1 MDHEN, CDR2 SYDVKM. Trimming cost V 1 base and J 4 bases, with 9 bases left between them. The CDR3 reads CASSLYLKADTQYF. In nucleotides, the CDR3 is TGTGCCAGCAGTTTATATCTAAAAGCAGATACGCAGTATTTT.

The chain has TRBV6-2 or TRBV6-3 and TRBJ2-3, with TRBD2 matching 8 bases. Germline loops: CDR1 MNHEY, CDR2 SVGEGT. V shed 6 bases, J shed 2 bases, and the junction held 4 bases outside the gene matches. There are 14 residues in the CDR3. CDR3 nucleotides: TGTGCCAGCAGCCTAGCGGGTACCACAGATACGCAGTATTTT. Residues: CASSLAGTTDTQYF.

The chain couples TRBV7-6 to TRBJ2-7; D possibly uses TRBD1 or TRBD2 (6 bases each). The CDR3 totals 16 residues. Trimming cost V 5 bases and J 0 bases, with 17 bases left between them. Germline V CDR1 and CDR2: SGHVS, FNYEAQ. CDR3 in DNA: TGTGCCAGCAGCCCCTTAGGGGGGCTGACCTCCTACGAGCAGTACTTC. As protein: CASSPLGGLTSYEQYF.

The gene calls are TRBV5-4 and TRBJ2-7; TRBD1 agrees at 10 bases. This CDR3 is 15 amino acids long. J gave up 5 bases and V 1 base, and 6 bases lay outside the gene matches. Germline CDR1 SGHNT, CDR2 YYREEE (reference sequence). CDR3 residues: CASSLLAGTGDEQYF. The CDR3 DNA follows: TGTGCCAGCAGCTTGTTAGCCGGGACAGGGGACGAGCAGTACTTC.

This sequence joins TRBV2 and TRBJ2-1; TRBD2 matches at 12 bases. V dropped 10 bases and J dropped 7; count of bases not matched to a gene: 8. This CDR3 contains 14 residues. Germline CDR1 SNHLY, CDR2 FYNNEI. CDR3 loop: CATPHGLAGNEQFF. The CDR3 DNA reads as TGTGCCACCCCACACGGACTAGCGGGGAATGAGCAGTTCTTC.

This sequence joins TRBV28 and TRBJ1-5, with 7 bases aligning to TRBD1. V lost 7 bases to trimming and J lost 6 bases; unmatched junction nucleotides: 12. CDR1 is MDHEN and CDR2 is SYDVKM in the germline V gene. This CDR3 comprises 15 residues. The CDR3 protein is CASTGGRGRGQPQHF. CDR3 DNA sequence: TGTGCCAGCACCGGGGGAAGGGGGCGCGGTCAGCCCCAGCATTTT.

The chain uses TRBV28 and TRBJ2-7; the D gene could be TRBD1 or TRBD2 (7 bases each). CDR3 length: 15 residues. Trimming removed 5 bases from V and 7 bases from J, with 21 bases in between. Germline V gene data show CDR1 as MDHEN and CDR2 as SYDVKM. CDR3 DNA: TGTGCCAGCAGTCTAGCGGCGACAGGGACCTCGGAGCAGTACTTC. Protein: CASSLAATGTSEQYF.

The table lists this clone with a count of one. The rearrangement links TRBV12-5 to TRBJ1-1, with a weak D call TRBD1 (6 bases). Germline loops: CDR1 LGHNT, CDR2 FRNRAP. The CDR3 is 13 amino acids. V lost 6 bases and J 5 bases, leaving 13 bases between the germline ends. The CDR3 bases are TGTGCTAGTGGCCGGACAGTGAGAACTGAAGCTTTCTTT. It translates to CASGRTVRTEAFF. Full variable domain (missing parts from reference TRBV12-5 and TRBJ1-1): DARVTQTPRHKVTEMGQEVTMRCQPILGHNTVFWYRQTMMQGLELLAYFRNRAPLDDSGMPKDRFSAEMPDATLATLKIQPSEPRDSAVYFCASGRTVRTEAFFGQGTRLTVV.